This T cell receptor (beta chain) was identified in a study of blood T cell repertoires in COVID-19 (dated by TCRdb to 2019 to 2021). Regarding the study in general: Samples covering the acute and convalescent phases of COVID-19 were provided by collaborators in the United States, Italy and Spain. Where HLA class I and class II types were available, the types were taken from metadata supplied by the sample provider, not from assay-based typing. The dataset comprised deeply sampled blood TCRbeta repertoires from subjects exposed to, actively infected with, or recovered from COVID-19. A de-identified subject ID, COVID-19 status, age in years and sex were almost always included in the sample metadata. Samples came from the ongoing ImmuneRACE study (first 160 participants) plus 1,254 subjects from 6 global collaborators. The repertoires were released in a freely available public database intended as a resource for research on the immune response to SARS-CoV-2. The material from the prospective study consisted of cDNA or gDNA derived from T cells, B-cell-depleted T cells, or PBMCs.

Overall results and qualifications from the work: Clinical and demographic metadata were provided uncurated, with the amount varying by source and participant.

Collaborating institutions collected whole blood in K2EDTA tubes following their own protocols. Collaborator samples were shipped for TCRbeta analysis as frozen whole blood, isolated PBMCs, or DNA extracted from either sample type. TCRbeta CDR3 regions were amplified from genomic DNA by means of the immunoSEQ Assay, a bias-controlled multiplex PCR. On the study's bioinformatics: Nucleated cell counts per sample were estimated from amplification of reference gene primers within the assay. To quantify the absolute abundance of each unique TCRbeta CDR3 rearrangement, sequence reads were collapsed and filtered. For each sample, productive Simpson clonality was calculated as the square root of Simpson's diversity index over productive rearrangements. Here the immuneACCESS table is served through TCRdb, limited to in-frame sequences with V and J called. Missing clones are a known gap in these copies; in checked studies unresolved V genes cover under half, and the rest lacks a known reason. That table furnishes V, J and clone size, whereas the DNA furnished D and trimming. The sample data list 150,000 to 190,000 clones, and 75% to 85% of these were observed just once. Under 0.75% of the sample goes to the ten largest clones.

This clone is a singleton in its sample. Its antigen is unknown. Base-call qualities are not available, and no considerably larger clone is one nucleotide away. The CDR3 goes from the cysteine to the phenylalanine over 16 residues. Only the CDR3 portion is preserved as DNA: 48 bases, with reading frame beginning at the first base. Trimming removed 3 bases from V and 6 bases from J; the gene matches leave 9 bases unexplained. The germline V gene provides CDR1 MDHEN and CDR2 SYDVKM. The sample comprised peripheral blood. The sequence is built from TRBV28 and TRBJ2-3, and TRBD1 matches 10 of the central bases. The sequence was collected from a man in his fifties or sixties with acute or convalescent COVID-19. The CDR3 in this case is CASSLAGTGVGDTQYF. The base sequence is TGTGCCAGCAGTTTGGCCGGGACAGGGGTTGGGGATACGCAGTATTTT.